Listed below are T cell receptor beta chains from one sample, sequenced in a study of shared clonotypes between healthy human individuals. Only in-frame clones appear in the TCRdb table, and some are missing; sequencing was by immunoSEQ multiplex PCR. The repertoire holds about 2.4 million clones, approximately 93% seen once, with more than 0.35% in the top ten. The sequencing sample was made of naive CD4+ T cells from PBMCs. These receptors originate from a man aged 18 to 29 in good health. Some clones in this sample may be carry-over from other donors' samples. The CDR3 runs from the conserved cysteine through the conserved F or W. A D gene is named only where the DNA matches it firmly. Clone size is stated in some rows and not others, as once, few, many or a class when expanded.

v_call: TRBV14; d_call: NA; clone_size: NA; j_call: TRBJ1-2; cdr3_nt: TGTGCCAGCAGCCAAGATGGCCGATTGGGCTACACCTTC; cdr3_aa: CASSQDGRLGYTF
v_call: TRBV4-1; d_call: TRBD2; clone_size: NA; j_call: TRBJ2-3; cdr3_nt: TGCGCCAGCAGCCAAGTAAGACGTCTAGCGGGCGGAATTGTAACAGATACGCAGTATTTT; cdr3_aa: CASSQVRRLAGGIVTDTQYF
v_call: TRBV2; d_call: NA; clone_size: NA; j_call: TRBJ1-2; cdr3_nt: TGTGCCAGCAGTTCCAACCGGGAAAGTTTTTATGGCTACACCTTC; cdr3_aa: CASSSNRESFYGYTF
v_call: TRBV28; d_call: NA; clone_size: NA; j_call: TRBJ2-5; cdr3_nt: TGTGCCAGCAGTTTGTTGGTAGACCAAGAGACCCAGTACTTC; cdr3_aa: CASSLLVDQETQYF
v_call: TRBV5-1; d_call: NA; clone_size: NA; j_call: TRBJ2-5; cdr3_nt: TGCGCCAGCAGCTTGGTGGCAGGGAGACCGGGAGAGACCCAGTACTTC; cdr3_aa: CASSLVAGRPGETQYF
v_call: TRBV2; d_call: TRBD1; clone_size: NA; j_call: TRBJ2-3; cdr3_nt: TGTGCCAGCAGAAGGGACAGGGGTGTAACAGATACGCAGTATTTT; cdr3_aa: CASRRDRGVTDTQYF
v_call: TRBV7-9; d_call: TRBD1; clone_size: NA; j_call: TRBJ2-7; cdr3_nt: TGTGCCAGCAGTGCACCGGGACAGGGGGGCAAGGAGCAGTACTTC; cdr3_aa: CASSAPGQGGKEQYF
v_call: TRBV19; d_call: NA; clone_size: NA; j_call: TRBJ2-7; cdr3_nt: TGTGCCAGTAGTATGGATCGCGACTACCGGCGCGAGCAGTACTTC; cdr3_aa: CASSMDRDYRREQYF
v_call: TRBV7-3; d_call: NA; clone_size: NA; j_call: TRBJ2-3; cdr3_nt: TGTGCCAGCAGCCCGGTAGCGCTCGGAAGCACAGATACGCAGTATTTT; cdr3_aa: CASSPVALGSTDTQYF
v_call: TRBV6-1; d_call: NA; clone_size: once; j_call: TRBJ1-2; cdr3_nt: TGTGCCAGCAGTGATTGGGACAACTATGGCTACACCTTC; cdr3_aa: CASSDWDNYGYTF
v_call: TRBV19; d_call: NA; clone_size: NA; j_call: TRBJ1-4; cdr3_nt: TGTGCCAGCGAAAGAGGGACCCTTTCTGAAAAACTGTTTTTT; cdr3_aa: CASERGTLSEKLFF
v_call: TRBV4-2; d_call: NA; clone_size: NA; j_call: TRBJ2-1; cdr3_nt: TGTGCCAGCAGCCAAGATCAGGGGTCCGCCTACAATGAGCAGTTCTTC; cdr3_aa: CASSQDQGSAYNEQFF
v_call: TRBV28; d_call: NA; clone_size: NA; j_call: TRBJ2-7; cdr3_nt: TGTGCCAGCAGTTTCTCAGGGAGGGAGCAGTACTTC; cdr3_aa: CASSFSGREQYF
v_call: TRBV7-9; d_call: TRBD2; clone_size: once; j_call: TRBJ2-7; cdr3_nt: TGTGCCAGCAGCCTACTAGCGGGAGGGCACGAGCAGTACTTC; cdr3_aa: CASSLLAGGHEQYF
v_call: TRBV7-9; d_call: NA; clone_size: NA; j_call: TRBJ2-6; cdr3_nt: TGTGCCAGCAGCCCATGGACAGCATTCTCTGGGGCCAACGTCCTGACTTTC; cdr3_aa: CASSPWTAFSGANVLTF
v_call: TRBV18; d_call: NA; clone_size: NA; j_call: TRBJ1-4; cdr3_nt: TGTGCCAGCTCACCTGGGGAAAAACTGTTTTTT; cdr3_aa: CASSPGEKLFF
v_call: TRBV27; d_call: NA; clone_size: NA; j_call: TRBJ1-1; cdr3_nt: TGTGCCAGCAGTCTTGCCCGACACGCTTTCTTT; cdr3_aa: CASSLARHAFF
v_call: TRBV7-6; d_call: NA; clone_size: NA; j_call: TRBJ1-4; cdr3_nt: TGTGCCAGCAGCTCACGGACCGCTGCAACTAATGAAAAACTGTTTTTT; cdr3_aa: CASSSRTAATNEKLFF
v_call: TRBV28; d_call: TRBD1; clone_size: NA; j_call: TRBJ2-1; cdr3_nt: TGTGCCAGCAGTAGGACAGGGTGGGCCTACAATGAGCAGTTCTTC; cdr3_aa: CASSRTGWAYNEQFF
v_call: TRBV6-5; d_call: TRBD1; clone_size: once; j_call: TRBJ2-7; cdr3_nt: TGTGCCAGCAGTACACGACAGGGGGAGTCCTACGAGCAGTACTTC; cdr3_aa: CASSTRQGESYEQYF
v_call: TRBV27; d_call: NA; clone_size: NA; j_call: TRBJ2-7; cdr3_nt: TGTGCCAGCAGTCTGGGCCTAGCTACACCCTACGAGCAGTACTTC; cdr3_aa: CASSLGLATPYEQYF
v_call: TRBV7-6; d_call: NA; clone_size: NA; j_call: TRBJ2-1; cdr3_nt: TGTGCCAGCAGCTCAACTAACATGTACAATGAGCAGTTCTTC; cdr3_aa: CASSSTNMYNEQFF
v_call: TRBV19; d_call: NA; clone_size: few; j_call: TRBJ1-1; cdr3_nt: TGTGCCAGTAGTATACGGGGGGCTAACACTGAAGCTTTCTTT; cdr3_aa: CASSIRGANTEAFF
v_call: TRBV5-1; d_call: TRBD1; clone_size: NA; j_call: TRBJ2-7; cdr3_nt: TGCGCCAGCAGCTTGGCCCCCGGACAGGACCCCTACGAGCAGTACTTC; cdr3_aa: CASSLAPGQDPYEQYF
v_call: TRBV6-5; d_call: TRBD1; clone_size: NA; j_call: TRBJ1-2; cdr3_nt: TGTGCCAGCAGACGGGACAGGGCCTATGGCTACACCTTC; cdr3_aa: CASRRDRAYGYTF
v_call: TRBV6-5; d_call: NA; clone_size: few; j_call: TRBJ1-2; cdr3_nt: TGTGCCAGCAGTGGTGGATATGGCTACACCTTC; cdr3_aa: CASSGGYGYTF
v_call: TRBV7-9; d_call: TRBD2; clone_size: NA; j_call: TRBJ2-7; cdr3_nt: TGTGCCAGCAGCTTAATGGGCGGGAGCATCAACGAGCAGTACTTC; cdr3_aa: CASSLMGGSINEQYF
v_call: TRBV15; d_call: NA; clone_size: NA; j_call: TRBJ2-2; cdr3_nt: TGTGCCACCAGCAGAGATCCGGGCCGCTCCACCGGGGAGCTGTTTTTT; cdr3_aa: CATSRDPGRSTGELFF
v_call: TRBV6-5; d_call: NA; clone_size: NA; j_call: TRBJ1-5; cdr3_nt: TGTGCCAGCAGTTCCTCCAGGGTAAGGGGGGCCCAGCCCCAGCATTTT; cdr3_aa: CASSSSRVRGAQPQHF
v_call: TRBV28; d_call: TRBD1; clone_size: NA; j_call: TRBJ1-2; cdr3_nt: TGTGCCAGCAGTACGACGACAGGGAGGGACTATGGCTACACCTTC; cdr3_aa: CASSTTTGRDYGYTF
v_call: TRBV7-8; d_call: TRBD1; clone_size: NA; j_call: TRBJ2-1; cdr3_nt: TGTGCCAGCAGCTTAGGGAGGACAGGCCTCCTTTGGGGCAATGAGCAGTTCTTC; cdr3_aa: CASSLGRTGLLWGNEQFF
v_call: TRBV6-6; d_call: NA; clone_size: once; j_call: TRBJ1-1; cdr3_nt: TGTGCCAGCACCCCACTACAGGGTGGAACTGAAGCTTTCTTT; cdr3_aa: CASTPLQGGTEAFF